These T cell receptor beta chains were read from a single sample in a study of blood T cells in healthy people across ages. TCRdb passed the 5' RACE reads through MiXCR, listing each CDR3 protein once. The sample has 1.8 million or so distinct CDR3 sequences; about 39% are singletons. Sequenced sample: blood. Receptors were obtained from a human donor in good health. Both conserved end residues are part of each CDR3. The D gene is left open where the match is weak. Expanded clones are given a class, and other clones once, few, many or no size at all.

j_call: TRBJ1-2
v_call: TRBV24-1
clone_size: .
d_call: .
cdr3_nt: TGTGCCACCAGTGATTCGGGACGGTTCTATGGCTACACCTTC
cdr3_aa: CATSDSGRFYGYTF

j_call: TRBJ1-5
v_call: TRBV6-2/TRBV6-3
clone_size: .
d_call: .
cdr3_nt: TGTGCCAGCAGAGAGGGGCACCAGCCCCAGCATTTT
cdr3_aa: CASREGHQPQHF

j_call: TRBJ1-5
v_call: TRBV7-9
clone_size: .
d_call: .
cdr3_nt: TGTGCCAGCAGCCCAGTTGTATTCAGGGACAATCAGCCCCAGCATTTT
cdr3_aa: CASSPVVFRDNQPQHF

j_call: TRBJ2-2
v_call: TRBV4-1
clone_size: .
d_call: TRBD1
cdr3_nt: TGCGCCAGCAGCCCGACAGGGTATAGGACCGGGGAGCTGTTTTTT
cdr3_aa: CASSPTGYRTGELFF

j_call: TRBJ2-1
v_call: TRBV7-3
clone_size: few
d_call: TRBD2
cdr3_nt: TGTGCCAGCAGCGCTAGCGGGGAAGTAAATGAGCAGTTCTTC
cdr3_aa: CASSASGEVNEQFF

j_call: TRBJ1-5
v_call: TRBV6-2/TRBV6-3
clone_size: .
d_call: .
cdr3_nt: TGTGCCAGCGGGAAAGGAACGAGCAATCAGCCCCAGCATTTT
cdr3_aa: CASGKGTSNQPQHF

j_call: TRBJ1-2
v_call: TRBV11-2
clone_size: .
d_call: TRBD1
cdr3_nt: TGTGCCAGCAGCTTATCTCTTGACAGGGATAGAGGCTACACCTTC
cdr3_aa: CASSLSLDRDRGYTF

j_call: TRBJ2-7
v_call: TRBV19
clone_size: .
d_call: .
cdr3_nt: TGTGCCAGTAGTAGGGGACCGCTAAGCTCCTACGAGCAGTACTTC
cdr3_aa: CASSRGPLSSYEQYF

j_call: TRBJ1-5
v_call: TRBV12-3/TRBV12-4
clone_size: .
d_call: .
cdr3_nt: TGTGCCAGCACGTGGGATAGCAATCAGCCCCAGCATTTT
cdr3_aa: CASTWDSNQPQHF

j_call: TRBJ2-1
v_call: TRBV6-2/TRBV6-3
clone_size: .
d_call: TRBD2
cdr3_nt: TGTGCCAGCAGTTATTATAGCGGGGGTTTTTATGAGCAGTTCTTC
cdr3_aa: CASSYYSGGFYEQFF

j_call: TRBJ2-5
v_call: TRBV7-2
clone_size: .
d_call: .
cdr3_nt: TGTGCCTGCAGCTTCAGGACAGAAGAGACCCAGTACTTC
cdr3_aa: CACSFRTEETQYF

j_call: TRBJ1-1
v_call: TRBV4-2
clone_size: once
d_call: .
cdr3_nt: TGTGCCAGCAGCCAAGAGTTAGGCGGGACCGTCAAAATAAAAGCTTTCTTT
cdr3_aa: CASSQELGGTVKIKAFF

j_call: TRBJ1-2
v_call: TRBV20-1
clone_size: .
d_call: .
cdr3_nt: TGCAGTGCCCCCGGGAGGGGTAGTGGCTACACCTTC
cdr3_aa: CSAPGRGSGYTF

j_call: TRBJ1-1
v_call: TRBV7-2
clone_size: .
d_call: .
cdr3_nt: TGTGCCAGCAGCGTACTAGGGGTACCGAACACTGAAGCTTTCTTT
cdr3_aa: CASSVLGVPNTEAFF

j_call: TRBJ2-1
v_call: TRBV28
clone_size: .
d_call: TRBD1
cdr3_nt: TGTGCCAGCAGTTCCCTCGGGGCCTCCAGGGGGAATGAGCAGTTCTTC
cdr3_aa: CASSSLGASRGNEQFF

j_call: TRBJ1-2
v_call: TRBV7-9
clone_size: few
d_call: .
cdr3_nt: TGTGCCAGCAGCTCAGAACAGGGTTATGGCTACACCTTC
cdr3_aa: CASSSEQGYGYTF

j_call: TRBJ1-1
v_call: TRBV20-1
clone_size: .
d_call: TRBD1
cdr3_nt: TGCAGTGCTAGAGACCCAAGACAGGGAACAGACACTGAAGCTTTCTTT
cdr3_aa: CSARDPRQGTDTEAFF

j_call: TRBJ1-4
v_call: TRBV20-1
clone_size: .
d_call: .
cdr3_nt: TGCAGTGCTAGAGTGGGGGAAAAACTGTTTTTT
cdr3_aa: CSARVGEKLFF

j_call: TRBJ2-1
v_call: TRBV7-9
clone_size: .
d_call: .
cdr3_nt: TGTGCCAGCAGCGAGGACGATAATGAGCAGTTCTTC
cdr3_aa: CASSEDDNEQFF

j_call: TRBJ1-5
v_call: TRBV20-1
clone_size: few
d_call: TRBD1
cdr3_nt: TGCAGTGCTAGAGACACGGGGAGGGACAGGGATTTTCACTCTCAGCCCCAGCATTTT
cdr3_aa: CSARDTGRDRDFHSQPQHF

j_call: TRBJ2-7
v_call: TRBV6-2/TRBV6-3
clone_size: few
d_call: .
cdr3_nt: TGTGCCAGCATCGAGAGGGGTCGGTTATACGAGCAGTACTTC
cdr3_aa: CASIERGRLYEQYF

j_call: TRBJ1-1
v_call: TRBV15
clone_size: .
d_call: .
cdr3_nt: TGTGCCACCACCGACGGACATGAAGCTTTCTTT
cdr3_aa: CATTDGHEAFF

j_call: TRBJ1-1
v_call: TRBV7-3
clone_size: few
d_call: TRBD1
cdr3_nt: TGTGCCAGCAGCTTAAGGGCAGGGGGTGAAGTGGGAGCTTTCTTT
cdr3_aa: CASSLRAGGEVGAFF

j_call: TRBJ2-1
v_call: TRBV24-1
clone_size: .
d_call: TRBD1
cdr3_nt: TGTGCCACCAGTGGTGTCAGAGGGACAGACTCCAATGAGCAGTTCTTC
cdr3_aa: CATSGVRGTDSNEQFF

j_call: TRBJ1-2
v_call: TRBV20-1
clone_size: few
d_call: .
cdr3_nt: TGCAGTGCCATCTGGACGGGCGCAGGTGGCTACACCTTC
cdr3_aa: CSAIWTGAGGYTF

j_call: TRBJ2-3
v_call: TRBV7-6
clone_size: few
d_call: TRBD2
cdr3_nt: TGTGCCAGCAGCACACTAGCGGGGCCGCGGGATACGCAGTATTTT
cdr3_aa: CASSTLAGPRDTQYF

j_call: TRBJ2-3
v_call: TRBV29-1
clone_size: few
d_call: .
cdr3_nt: TGCAGCGTCGGACTGCCCACAGATACGCAGTATTTT
cdr3_aa: CSVGLPTDTQYF